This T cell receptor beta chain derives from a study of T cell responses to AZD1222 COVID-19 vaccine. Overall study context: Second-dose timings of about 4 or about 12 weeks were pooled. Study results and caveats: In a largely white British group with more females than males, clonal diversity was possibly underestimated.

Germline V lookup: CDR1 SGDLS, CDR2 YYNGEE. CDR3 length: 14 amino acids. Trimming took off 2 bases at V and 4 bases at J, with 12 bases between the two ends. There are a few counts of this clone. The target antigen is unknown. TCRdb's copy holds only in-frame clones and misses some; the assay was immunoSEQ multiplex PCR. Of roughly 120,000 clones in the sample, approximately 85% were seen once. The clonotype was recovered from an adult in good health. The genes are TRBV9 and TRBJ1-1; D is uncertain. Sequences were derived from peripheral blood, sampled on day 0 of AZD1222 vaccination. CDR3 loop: CASSVVLASTEAFF. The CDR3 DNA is TGTGCCAGCAGCGTTGTTCTAGCCTCCACTGAAGCTTTCTTT.